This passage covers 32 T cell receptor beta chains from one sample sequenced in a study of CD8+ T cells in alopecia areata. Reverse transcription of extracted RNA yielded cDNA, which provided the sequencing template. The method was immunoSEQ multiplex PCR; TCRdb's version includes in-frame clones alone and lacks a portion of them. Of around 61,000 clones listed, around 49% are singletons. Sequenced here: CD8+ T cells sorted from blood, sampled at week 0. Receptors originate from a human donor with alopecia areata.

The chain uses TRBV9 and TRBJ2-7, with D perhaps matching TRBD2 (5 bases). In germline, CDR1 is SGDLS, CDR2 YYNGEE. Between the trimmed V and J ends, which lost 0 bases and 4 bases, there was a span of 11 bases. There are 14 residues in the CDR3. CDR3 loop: CASSVAAGTYEQYF. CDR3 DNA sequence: TGTGCCAGCAGCGTAGCGGCGGGCACTTACGAGCAGTACTTC.

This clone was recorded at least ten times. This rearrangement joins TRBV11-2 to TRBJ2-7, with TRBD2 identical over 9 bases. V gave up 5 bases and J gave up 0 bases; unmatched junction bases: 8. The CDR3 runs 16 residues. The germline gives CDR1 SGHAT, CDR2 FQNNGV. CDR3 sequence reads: CASSPRGAGGSYEQYF. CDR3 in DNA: TGTGCCAGCAGCCCCCGAGGAGCGGGGGGCTCCTACGAGCAGTACTTC.

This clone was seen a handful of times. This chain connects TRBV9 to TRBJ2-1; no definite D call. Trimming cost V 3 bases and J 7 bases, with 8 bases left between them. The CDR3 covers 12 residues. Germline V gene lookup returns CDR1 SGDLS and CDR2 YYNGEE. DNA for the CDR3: TGTGCCAGCAGCGACCGTGGGAATGAGCAGTTCTTC. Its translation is CASSDRGNEQFF.

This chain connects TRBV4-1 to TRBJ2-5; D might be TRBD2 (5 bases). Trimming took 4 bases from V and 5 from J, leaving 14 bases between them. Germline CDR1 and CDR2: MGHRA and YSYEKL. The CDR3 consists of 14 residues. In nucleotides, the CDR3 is TGCGCCAGCAGCCTCACGAGGACTGGGGAGACCCAGTACTTC. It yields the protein CASSLTRTGETQYF.

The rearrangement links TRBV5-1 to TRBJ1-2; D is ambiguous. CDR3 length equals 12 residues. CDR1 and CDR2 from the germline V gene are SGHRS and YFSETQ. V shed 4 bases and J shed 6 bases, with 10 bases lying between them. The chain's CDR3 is CASSPSLDGYTF. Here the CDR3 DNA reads TGCGCCAGCAGCCCTTCTTTGGATGGCTACACCTTC.

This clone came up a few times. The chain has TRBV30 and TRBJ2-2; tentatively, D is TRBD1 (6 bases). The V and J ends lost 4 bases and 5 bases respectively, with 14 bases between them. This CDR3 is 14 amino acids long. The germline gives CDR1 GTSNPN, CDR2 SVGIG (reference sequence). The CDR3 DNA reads TGTGCCTGGAAATATACTAGGGGGACCGGGGAGCTGTTTTTT. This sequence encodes CAWKYTRGTGELFF.

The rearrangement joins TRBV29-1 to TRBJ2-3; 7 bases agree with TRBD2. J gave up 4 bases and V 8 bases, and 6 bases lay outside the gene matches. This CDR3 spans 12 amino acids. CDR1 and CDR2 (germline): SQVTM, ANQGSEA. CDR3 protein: CSYSGNADTQYF. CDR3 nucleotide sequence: TGCAGCTACAGCGGGAACGCAGATACGCAGTATTTT.

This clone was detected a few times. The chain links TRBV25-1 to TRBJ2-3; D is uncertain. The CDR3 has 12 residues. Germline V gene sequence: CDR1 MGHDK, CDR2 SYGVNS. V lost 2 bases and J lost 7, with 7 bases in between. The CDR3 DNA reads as TGTGCCAGCAGTGAAAACGGATATACGCAGTATTTT. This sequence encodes CASSENGYTQYF. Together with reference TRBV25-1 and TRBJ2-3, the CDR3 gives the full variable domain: EADIYQTPRYLVIGTGKKITLECSQTMGHDKMYWYQQDPGMELHLIHYSYGVNSTEKGDLSSESTVSRIRTEHFPLTLESARPSHTSQYLCASSENGYTQYFGPGTRLTVL.

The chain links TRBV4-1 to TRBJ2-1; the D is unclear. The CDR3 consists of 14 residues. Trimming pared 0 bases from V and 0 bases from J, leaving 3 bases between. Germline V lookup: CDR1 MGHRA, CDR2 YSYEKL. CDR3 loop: CASSQDPSYNEQFF. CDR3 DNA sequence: TGCGCCAGCAGCCAAGATCCCTCCTACAATGAGCAGTTCTTC.

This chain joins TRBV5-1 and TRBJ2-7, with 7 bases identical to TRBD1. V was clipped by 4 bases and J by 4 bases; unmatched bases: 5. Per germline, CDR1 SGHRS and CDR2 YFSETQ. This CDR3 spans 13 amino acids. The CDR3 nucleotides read TGCGCCAGCAGCAAGACAGGGTGGTACGAGCAGTACTTC. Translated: CASSKTGWYEQYF.

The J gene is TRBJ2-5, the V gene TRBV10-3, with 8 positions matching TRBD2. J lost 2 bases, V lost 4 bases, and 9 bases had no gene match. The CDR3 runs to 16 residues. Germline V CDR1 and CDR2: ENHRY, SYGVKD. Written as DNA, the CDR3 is TGTGCCATCAGTGCCGGACCACGGGAGGGGCAAGAGACCCAGTACTTC. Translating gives CAISAGPREGQETQYF.

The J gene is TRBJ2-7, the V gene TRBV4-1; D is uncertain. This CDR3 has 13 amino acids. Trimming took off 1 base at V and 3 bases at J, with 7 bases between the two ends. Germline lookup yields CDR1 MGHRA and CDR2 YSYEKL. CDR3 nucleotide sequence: TGCGCCAGCAGCCAAGTCCCGGTCTACGAGCAGTACTTC. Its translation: CASSQVPVYEQYF.

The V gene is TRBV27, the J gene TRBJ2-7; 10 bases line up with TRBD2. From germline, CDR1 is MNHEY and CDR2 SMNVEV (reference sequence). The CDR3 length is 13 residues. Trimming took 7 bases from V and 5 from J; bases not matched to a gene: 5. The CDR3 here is CASTTSGVHEQYF. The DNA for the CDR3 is TGTGCCAGCACCACTAGCGGGGTTCACGAGCAGTACTTC.

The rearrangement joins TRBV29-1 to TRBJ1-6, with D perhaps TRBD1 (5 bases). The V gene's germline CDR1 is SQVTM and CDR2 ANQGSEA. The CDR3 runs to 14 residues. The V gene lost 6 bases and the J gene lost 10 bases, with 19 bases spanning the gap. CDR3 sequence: CSVQAEGSGSPLHF. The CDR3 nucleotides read TGCAGCGTCCAAGCAGAGGGGTCGGGATCACCCCTCCACTTT.

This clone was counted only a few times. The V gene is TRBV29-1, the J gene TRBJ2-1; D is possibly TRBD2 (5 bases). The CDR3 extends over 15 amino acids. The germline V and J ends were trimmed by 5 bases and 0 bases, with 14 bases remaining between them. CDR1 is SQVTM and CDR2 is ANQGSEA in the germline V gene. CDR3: CSVPIATSSYNEQFF. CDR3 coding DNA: TGCAGCGTTCCGATAGCGACAAGCTCCTACAATGAGCAGTTCTTC.

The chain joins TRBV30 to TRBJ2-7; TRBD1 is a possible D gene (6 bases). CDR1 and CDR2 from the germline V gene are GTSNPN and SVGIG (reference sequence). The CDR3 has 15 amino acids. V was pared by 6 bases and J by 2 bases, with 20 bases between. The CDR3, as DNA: TGTGCCTGTATACCGGGACACCGACGACCCTACGAGCAGTACTTC. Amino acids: CACIPGHRRPYEQYF.

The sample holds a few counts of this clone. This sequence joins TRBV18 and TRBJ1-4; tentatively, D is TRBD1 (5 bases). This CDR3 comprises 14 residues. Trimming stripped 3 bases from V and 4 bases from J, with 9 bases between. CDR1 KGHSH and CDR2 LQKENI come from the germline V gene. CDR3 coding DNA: TGTGCCAGCTCACCGGACGGACATAATGAAAAACTGTTTTTT. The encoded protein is CASSPDGHNEKLFF.

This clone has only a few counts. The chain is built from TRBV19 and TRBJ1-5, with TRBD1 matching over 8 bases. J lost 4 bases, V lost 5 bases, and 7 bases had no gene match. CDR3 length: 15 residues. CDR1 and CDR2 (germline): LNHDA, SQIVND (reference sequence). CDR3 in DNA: TGTGCCAGTAGTGTCCCTCACAGGGGGAATCAGCCCCAGCATTTT. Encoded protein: CASSVPHRGNQPQHF.

The CDR3 loop reads CASSLGETYNEQFF. CDR3 nucleotides: TGTGCCAGCAGCTTGGGGGAAACCTACAATGAGCAGTTCTTC. This chain connects TRBV5-6 to TRBJ2-1; unclear D gene. This CDR3 is 14 amino acids long. With 0 bases removed from V and 2 bases from J, the gap between germline ends came to 6 bases. From germline, CDR1 is SGHDT and CDR2 YYEEEE.

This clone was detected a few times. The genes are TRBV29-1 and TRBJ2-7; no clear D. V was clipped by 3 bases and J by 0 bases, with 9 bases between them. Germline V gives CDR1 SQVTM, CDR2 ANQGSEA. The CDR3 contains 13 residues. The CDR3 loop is CSVDIGSSYEQYF. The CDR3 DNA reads TGCAGCGTTGATATAGGAAGCTCCTACGAGCAGTACTTC.

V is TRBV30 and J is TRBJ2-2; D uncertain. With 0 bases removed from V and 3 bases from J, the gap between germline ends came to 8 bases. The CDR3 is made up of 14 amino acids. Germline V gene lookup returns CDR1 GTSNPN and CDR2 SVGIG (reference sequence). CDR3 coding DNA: TGTGCCTGGAGTGTACACAAGGACACCGGGGAGCTGTTTTTT. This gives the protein CAWSVHKDTGELFF.

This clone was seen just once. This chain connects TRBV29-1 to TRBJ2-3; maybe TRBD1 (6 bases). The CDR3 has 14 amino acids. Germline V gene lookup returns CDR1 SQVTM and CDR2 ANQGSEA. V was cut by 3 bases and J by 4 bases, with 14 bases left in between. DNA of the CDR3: TGCAGCGTTGAGGGGGCCGAGGACCCAGATACGCAGTATTTT. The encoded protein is CSVEGAEDPDTQYF.

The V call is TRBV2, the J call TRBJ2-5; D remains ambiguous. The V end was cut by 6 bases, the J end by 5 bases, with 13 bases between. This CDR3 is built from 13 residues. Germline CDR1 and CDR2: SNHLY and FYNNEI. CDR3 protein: CASREPPYETQYF. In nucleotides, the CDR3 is TGTGCCAGCAGGGAACCCCCGTACGAGACCCAGTACTTC. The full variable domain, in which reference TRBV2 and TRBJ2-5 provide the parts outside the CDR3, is EPEVTQTPSHQVTQMGQEVILRCVPISNHLYFYWYRQILGQKVEFLVSFYNNEISEKSEIFDDQFSVERPDGSNFTLKIRSTKLEDSAMYFCASREPPYETQYFGPGTRLLVL.

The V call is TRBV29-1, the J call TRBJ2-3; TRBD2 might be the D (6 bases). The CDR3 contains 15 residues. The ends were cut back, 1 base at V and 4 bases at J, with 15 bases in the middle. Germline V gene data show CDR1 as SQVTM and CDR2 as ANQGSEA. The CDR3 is CSVEVVGEVPDTQYF. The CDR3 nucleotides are TGCAGCGTTGAAGTCGTCGGGGAGGTCCCAGATACGCAGTATTTT.

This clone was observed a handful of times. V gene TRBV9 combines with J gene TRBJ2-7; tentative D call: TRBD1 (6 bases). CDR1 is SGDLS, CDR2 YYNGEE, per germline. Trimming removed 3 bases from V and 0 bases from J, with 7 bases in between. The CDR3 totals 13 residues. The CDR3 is CASSGGLSYEQYF. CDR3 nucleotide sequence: TGTGCCAGCAGCGGGGGGCTCTCCTACGAGCAGTACTTC.

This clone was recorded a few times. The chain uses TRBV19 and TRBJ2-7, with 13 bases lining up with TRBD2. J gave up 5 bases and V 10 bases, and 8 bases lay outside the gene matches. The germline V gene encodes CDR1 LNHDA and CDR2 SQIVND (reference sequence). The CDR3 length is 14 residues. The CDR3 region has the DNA TGTGCCACCAAGTGGACTAGCGGGAGCAACGAGCAGTACTTC. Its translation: CATKWTSGSNEQYF.

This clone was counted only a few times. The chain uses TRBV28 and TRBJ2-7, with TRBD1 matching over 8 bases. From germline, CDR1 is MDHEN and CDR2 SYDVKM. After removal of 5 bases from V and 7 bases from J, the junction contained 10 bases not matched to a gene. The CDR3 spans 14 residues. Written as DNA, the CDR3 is TGTGCCAGCAGTGGCGTGACAGGGGCTTGGGAGCAGTACTTC. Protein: CASSGVTGAWEQYF.

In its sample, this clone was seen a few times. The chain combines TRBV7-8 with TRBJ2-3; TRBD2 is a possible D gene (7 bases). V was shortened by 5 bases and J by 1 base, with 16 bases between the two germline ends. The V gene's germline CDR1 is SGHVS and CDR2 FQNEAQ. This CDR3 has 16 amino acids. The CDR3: CASSPGVGGRTDTQYF. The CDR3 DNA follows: TGTGCCAGCAGCCCAGGGGTGGGGGGGCGCACAGATACGCAGTATTTT.

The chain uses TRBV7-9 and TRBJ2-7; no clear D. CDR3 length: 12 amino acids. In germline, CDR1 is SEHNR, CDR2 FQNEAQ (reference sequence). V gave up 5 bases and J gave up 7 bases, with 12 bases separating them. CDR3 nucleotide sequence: TGTGCCAGCAGCGCCGTCTCCGGGGAGCAGTACTTC. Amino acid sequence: CASSAVSGEQYF.

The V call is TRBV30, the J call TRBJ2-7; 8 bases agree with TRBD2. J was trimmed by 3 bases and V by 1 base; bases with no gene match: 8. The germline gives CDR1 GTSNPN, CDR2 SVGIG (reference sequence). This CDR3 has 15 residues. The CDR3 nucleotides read TGTGCCTGGAGTGGATTAGCGGGAAGATTCTACGAGCAGTACTTC. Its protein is CAWSGLAGRFYEQYF.

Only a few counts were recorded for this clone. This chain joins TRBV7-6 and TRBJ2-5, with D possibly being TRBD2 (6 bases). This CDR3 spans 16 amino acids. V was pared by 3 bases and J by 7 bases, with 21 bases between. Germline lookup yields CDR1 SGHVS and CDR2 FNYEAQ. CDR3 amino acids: CASSLGGTEFGGTQYF. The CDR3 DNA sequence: TGTGCCAGCAGCTTGGGGGGAACCGAATTCGGGGGGACCCAGTACTTC.

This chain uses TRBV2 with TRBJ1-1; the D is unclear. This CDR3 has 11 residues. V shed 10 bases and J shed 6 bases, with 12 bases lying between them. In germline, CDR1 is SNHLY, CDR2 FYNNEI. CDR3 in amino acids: CATPTPSEAFF. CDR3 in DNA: TGTGCCACCCCAACTCCATCTGAAGCTTTCTTT.